This T cell receptor beta chain was obtained from a study of vaccination effects on CD4 cells after COVID-19. The overall study: Samples collected post-vaccine were obtained a median of 72 days after the second dose.

Using immunoSEQ multiplex PCR, the repertoire was profiled, and TCRdb retains in-frame clones only, with some absent. Of tens of thousands of clones in the sample, over 60% were seen once. CD4+ T cell isolation took place after 10 days of culture. PCR-confirmed SARS-CoV-2 infection occurred in the person between March and December 2020. Either the mRNA-1273 or the BNT162b2 vaccine was given to participants as two doses. Each culture had half its medium swapped for IL-2 medium on days 3 and 7. Comments on this clone: As yet, its antigen is unknown.

The germline V gene encodes CDR1 GTSNPN and CDR2 SVGIG (reference sequence). The ends were cut back, 2 bases at V and 9 bases at J, with 14 bases in the middle. The CDR3 totals 13 residues. The sample in question was CD4+ T cells from PBMCs cultured without peptide, obtained after COVID-19 vaccination. This receptor was taken from a human donor who had a prior SARS-CoV-2 infection. This chain uses TRBV30 with TRBJ1-5; D not certain. In DNA, the CDR3 is TGTGCCTGGAGTTGGGGTACGATGCGGCCCCAGCATTTT. Protein sequence: CAWSWGTMRPQHF. Full variable domain (rest looked up from reference TRBV30 and TRBJ1-5): SQTIHQWPATLVQPVGSPLSLECTVEGTSNPNLYWYRQAAGRGLQLLFYSVGIGQISSEVPQNLSASRPQDRQFILSSKKLLLSDSGFYLCAWSWGTMRPQHFGDGTRLSIL.